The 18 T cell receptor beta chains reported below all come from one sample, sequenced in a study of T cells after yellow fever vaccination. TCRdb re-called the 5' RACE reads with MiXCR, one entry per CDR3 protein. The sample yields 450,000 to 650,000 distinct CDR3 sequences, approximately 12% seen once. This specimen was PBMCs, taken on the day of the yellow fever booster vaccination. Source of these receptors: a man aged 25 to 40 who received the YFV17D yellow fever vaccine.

The CDR3 spells CAWNGGRNRGNEQFF. The CDR3 DNA reads as TGTGCCTGGAACGGGGGGCGGAATCGGGGCAATGAGCAGTTCTTC. V usage is TRBV30 and J usage is TRBJ2-1; the D gene is possibly TRBD2 (7 bases). The CDR3 is 15 residues long. The germline CDR1 and CDR2 sequences are GTSNPN and SVGIG (reference sequence). Trimming removed 4 bases at V and 6 bases at J, with 19 bases between.

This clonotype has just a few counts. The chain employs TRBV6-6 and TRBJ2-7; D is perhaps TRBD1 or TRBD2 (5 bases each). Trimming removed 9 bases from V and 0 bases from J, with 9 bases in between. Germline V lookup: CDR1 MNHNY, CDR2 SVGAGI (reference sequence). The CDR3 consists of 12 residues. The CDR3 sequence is CASGTPSYEQYF. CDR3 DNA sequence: TGTGCCAGTGGGACGCCCTCCTACGAGCAGTACTTC.

Here the CDR3 reads CASSLAPPEEQYF. The CDR3 nucleotides read TGCGCCAGCAGCTTGGCTCCACCTGAGGAGCAGTACTTC. The rearrangement links TRBV5-1 to TRBJ2-7; D is undetermined. Trimming left V 0 bases short and J 7 bases short, with 11 bases between. The CDR3 has 13 amino acids. The germline CDR1 and CDR2 sequences are SGHRS and YFSETQ.

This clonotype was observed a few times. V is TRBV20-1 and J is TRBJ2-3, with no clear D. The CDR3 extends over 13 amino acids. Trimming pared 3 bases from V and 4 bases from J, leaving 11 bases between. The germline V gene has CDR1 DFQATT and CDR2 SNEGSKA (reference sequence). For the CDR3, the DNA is TGCAGTGCTAGTCATGGTAGGGCAGATACGCAGTATTTT. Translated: CSASHGRADTQYF.

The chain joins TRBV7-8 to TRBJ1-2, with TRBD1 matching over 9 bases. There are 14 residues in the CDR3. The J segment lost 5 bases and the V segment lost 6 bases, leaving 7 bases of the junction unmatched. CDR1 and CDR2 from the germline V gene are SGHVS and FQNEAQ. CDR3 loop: CASSVVQGAYGYTF. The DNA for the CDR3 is TGTGCCAGCAGTGTCGTACAGGGGGCGTATGGCTACACCTTC.

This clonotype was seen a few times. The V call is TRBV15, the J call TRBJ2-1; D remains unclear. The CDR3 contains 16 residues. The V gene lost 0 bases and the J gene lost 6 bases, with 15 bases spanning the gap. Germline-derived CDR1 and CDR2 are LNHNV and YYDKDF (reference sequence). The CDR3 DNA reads TGTGCCACCAGCAGAGAACAATCGACCGTCGGCAATGAGCAGTTCTTC. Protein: CATSREQSTVGNEQFF.

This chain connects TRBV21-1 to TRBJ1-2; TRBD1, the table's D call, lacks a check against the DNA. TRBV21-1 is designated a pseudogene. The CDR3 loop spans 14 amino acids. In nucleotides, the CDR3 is TGTGCCGGTGACGCTTCGGGGACAATTGGTGGCTACACCTTC. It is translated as CAGDASGTIGGYTF.

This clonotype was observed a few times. The CDR3 protein is CSARGGAYTEAFF. The CDR3, as DNA: TGCAGTGCTAGAGGGGGGGCATACACTGAAGCTTTCTTT. The chain joins TRBV20-1 to TRBJ1-1, with D perhaps matching TRBD1 (6 bases). CDR3 length: 13 amino acids. Germline CDR1 and CDR2: DFQATT and SNEGSKA (reference sequence). Trimming pared 1 base from V and 3 bases from J, leaving 9 bases between.

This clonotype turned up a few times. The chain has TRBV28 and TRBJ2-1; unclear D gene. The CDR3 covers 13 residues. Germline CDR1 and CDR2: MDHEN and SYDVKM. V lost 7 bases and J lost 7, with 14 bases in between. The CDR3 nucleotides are TGTGCCAGCAAGTGGGTGATGGGGAATGAGCAGTTCTTC. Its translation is CASKWVMGNEQFF.

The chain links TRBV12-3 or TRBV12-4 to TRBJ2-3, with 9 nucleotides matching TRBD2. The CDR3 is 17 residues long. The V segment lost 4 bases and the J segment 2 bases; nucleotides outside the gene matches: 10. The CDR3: CASSSTIIAGVTDTQYF. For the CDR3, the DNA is TGTGCCAGCAGTTCGACGATAATAGCGGGAGTCACAGATACGCAGTATTTT.

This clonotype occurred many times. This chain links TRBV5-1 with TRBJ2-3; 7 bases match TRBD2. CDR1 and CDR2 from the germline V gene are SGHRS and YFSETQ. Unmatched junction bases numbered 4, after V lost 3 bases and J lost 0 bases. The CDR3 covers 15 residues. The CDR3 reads CASSSSGISTDTQYF. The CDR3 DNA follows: TGCGCCAGCAGCTCGAGCGGGATTAGCACAGATACGCAGTATTTT.

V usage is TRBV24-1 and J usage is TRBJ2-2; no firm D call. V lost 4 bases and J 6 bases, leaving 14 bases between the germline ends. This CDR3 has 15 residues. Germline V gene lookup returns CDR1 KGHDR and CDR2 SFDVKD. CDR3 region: CATSDYGSFPGELFF. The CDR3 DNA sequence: TGTGCCACCAGTGACTACGGGTCCTTCCCCGGGGAGCTGTTTTTT.

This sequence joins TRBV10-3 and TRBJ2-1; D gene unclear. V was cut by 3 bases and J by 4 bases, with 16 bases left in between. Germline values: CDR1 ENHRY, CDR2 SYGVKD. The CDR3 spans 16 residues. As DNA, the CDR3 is TGTGCCATCAGTGATGTAGTGACGGCCCCGTACAATGAGCAGTTCTTC. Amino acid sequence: CAISDVVTAPYNEQFF.

The CDR3 nucleotides read TGTGCCAGCTCAAATGACAGGGCCGAGCAGTACTTC. This translates into CASSNDRAEQYF. The chain has TRBV18 and TRBJ2-7; 7 positions match TRBD1. Germline CDR1 is KGHSH and CDR2 is LQKENI. The CDR3 spans 12 residues. V shed 5 bases and J 6 bases; nucleotides not matched to a gene: 4.

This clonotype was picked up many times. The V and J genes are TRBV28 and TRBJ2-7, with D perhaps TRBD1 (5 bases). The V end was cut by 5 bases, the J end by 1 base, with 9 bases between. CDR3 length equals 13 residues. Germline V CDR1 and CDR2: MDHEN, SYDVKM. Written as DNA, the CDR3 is TGTGCCAGCAGTCGCTCAGGGTCCTACGAGCAGTACTTC. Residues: CASSRSGSYEQYF.

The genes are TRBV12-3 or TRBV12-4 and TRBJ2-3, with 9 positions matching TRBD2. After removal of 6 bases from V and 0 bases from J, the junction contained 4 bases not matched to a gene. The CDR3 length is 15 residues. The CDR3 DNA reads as TGTGCCAGCAGCTGGAGCGGGGGGAGCACAGATACGCAGTATTTT. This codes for CASSWSGGSTDTQYF.

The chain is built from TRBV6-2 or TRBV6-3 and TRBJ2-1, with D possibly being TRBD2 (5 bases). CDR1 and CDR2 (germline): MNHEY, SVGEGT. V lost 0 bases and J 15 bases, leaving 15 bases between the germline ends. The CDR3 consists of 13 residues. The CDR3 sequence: CASSYSSRDWAFF. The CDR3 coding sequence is TGTGCCAGCAGTTACTCCTCGAGGGATTGGGCGTTCTTC.

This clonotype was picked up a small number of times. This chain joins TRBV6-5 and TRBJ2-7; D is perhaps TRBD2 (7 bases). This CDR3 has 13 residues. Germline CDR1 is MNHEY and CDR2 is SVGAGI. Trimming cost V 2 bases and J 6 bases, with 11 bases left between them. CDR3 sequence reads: CASSYNGGREQYF. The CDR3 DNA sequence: TGTGCCAGCAGTTACAACGGGGGGCGCGAGCAGTACTTC.